This is a list of T cell receptor beta chains from one sample in a study of shared clonotypes between healthy human individuals. Only in-frame clones appear in the TCRdb table, and some are missing; sequencing was by immunoSEQ multiplex PCR. The sample records about 2.4 million clones, roughly nine tenths being singletons. The sequenced material came from naive CD4+ T cells sorted from blood. These TCRs come from a man between 18 and 35 years old in good health. CDR3s include the opening cysteine and the closing phenylalanine or tryptophan. D genes are given only for firm matches. The size field is filled for only some rows; it gives once, few, many or a size class.

V: TRBV4-3
size: NA
J: TRBJ2-1
D: NA
CDR3: CASSQGLAPNNEQFF
DNA: TGCGCCAGCAGCCAAGGGCTAGCGCCGAACAATGAGCAGTTCTTC

V: TRBV9
size: NA
J: TRBJ2-3
D: NA
CDR3: CASSVRAGTDTQYF
DNA: TGTGCCAGCAGCGTGAGGGCCGGTACAGATACGCAGTATTTT

V: TRBV10-1
size: NA
J: TRBJ2-3
D: TRBD2
CDR3: CASSEGLAGGGTQYF
DNA: TGCGCCAGCAGCGAGGGACTAGCGGGAGGTGGTACGCAGTATTTT

V: TRBV11-2
size: NA
J: TRBJ2-6
D: NA
CDR3: CASSFRGSGANVLTF
DNA: TGTGCCAGCAGCTTCCGGGGCTCTGGGGCCAACGTCCTGACTTTC

V: TRBV7-9
size: NA
J: TRBJ2-7
D: NA
CDR3: CASSLTDPAYEQYF
DNA: TGTGCCAGCAGCTTAACCGACCCCGCCTACGAGCAGTACTTC

V: TRBV5-1
size: few
J: TRBJ1-2
D: NA
CDR3: CASSLGQYGYTF
DNA: TGCGCCAGCAGCCTCGGACAGTATGGCTACACCTTC

V: TRBV7-2
size: NA
J: TRBJ1-5
D: TRBD1
CDR3: CASSLAPGQVAEQPQHF
DNA: TGTGCCAGCAGCTTAGCGCCGGGACAGGTAGCGGAACAGCCCCAGCATTTT

V: TRBV6-6
size: NA
J: TRBJ2-2
D: NA
CDR3: CASLPPGVITGELFF
DNA: TGTGCCAGCCTCCCCCCCGGGGTAATTACCGGGGAGCTGTTTTTT

V: TRBV6-1
size: NA
J: TRBJ1-3
D: NA
CDR3: CASTLGNTIYF
DNA: TGTGCCAGCACACTTGGAAACACCATATATTTT

V: TRBV30
size: NA
J: TRBJ2-7
D: NA
CDR3: CAWSDYEQYF
DNA: TGTGCCTGGAGTGACTACGAGCAGTACTTC

V: TRBV4-3
size: NA
J: TRBJ2-3
D: NA
CDR3: CASSRFSESTDTQYF
DNA: TGCGCCAGCAGCCGGTTTAGCGAAAGCACAGATACGCAGTATTTT